This T cell receptor beta chain was found in a study of cytomegalovirus exposure and HLA in healthy donors. Germline V gene lookup returns CDR1 SGHVS and CDR2 FNYEAQ. V lost 5 bases to trimming and J lost 9 bases; unmatched junction nucleotides: 14. The CDR3 length is 16 residues. Overall study findings and caveats: Rates of TCR association differed by HLA locus in a later analysis, with DRB1 highest and HLA-C lowest.

On this clone itself: Its antigen is not identified.

The PCR was carried out with 60 Vbeta primers and 13 Jbeta primers. Profiled with immunoSEQ multiplex PCR; TCRdb holds only in-frame clones, not every one. The sample consists of roughly 130,000 clones, 61% of them appearing once. Input material: PBMCs. The chain uses TRBV7-6 and TRBJ2-1, with 9 bases matching TRBD2. The TCR sequence derives from a male donor in good health and CMV-seronegative. The CDR3 region has the DNA TGTGCCAGCAGCCCGTTGGCGGGGGGGCTGGGAAGTGAGCAGTTCTTC. It is translated as CASSPLAGGLGSEQFF.